This TCR beta chain stems from a study of shared clonotypes between healthy human individuals. Study at large: Those who served as donors were a couple of women and a few men between the ages of 18 and 49. Regarding the study as a whole: Genetic and exposure-history diversity was limited by the few donors. Clonotypes shared by all four donors outscored non-shared clonotypes in generation probability.

Libraries were prepared by immunoSEQ multiplex PCR; TCRdb keeps only in-frame clonotypes and omits some of them. Here the sample spans roughly 2 million clones, almost 96% being singletons. The V end lost 5 bases, the J end lost 3 bases, and 14 bases lay between the germline ends. Germline V CDR1 and CDR2: SGHTA, FQGNSA. This CDR3 has 14 amino acids. The study drew its donors from healthy HIV-negative adults without recent acute infections or vaccinations. As regards this clone: As yet, its antigen is unknown.

The sequencing sample was made of naive CD4+ T cells sorted from blood. Subset defined: CD45RA+ positively selected. The clonotype was recovered from a man between 18 and 35 years old in good health. The V gene is TRBV7-2, the J gene TRBJ2-7; tentatively, D is TRBD2 (6 bases). The CDR3 loop is CASSRNTGLYEQYF. The CDR3 DNA follows: TGTGCCAGCAGCCGAAATACGGGACTCTACGAGCAGTACTTC.